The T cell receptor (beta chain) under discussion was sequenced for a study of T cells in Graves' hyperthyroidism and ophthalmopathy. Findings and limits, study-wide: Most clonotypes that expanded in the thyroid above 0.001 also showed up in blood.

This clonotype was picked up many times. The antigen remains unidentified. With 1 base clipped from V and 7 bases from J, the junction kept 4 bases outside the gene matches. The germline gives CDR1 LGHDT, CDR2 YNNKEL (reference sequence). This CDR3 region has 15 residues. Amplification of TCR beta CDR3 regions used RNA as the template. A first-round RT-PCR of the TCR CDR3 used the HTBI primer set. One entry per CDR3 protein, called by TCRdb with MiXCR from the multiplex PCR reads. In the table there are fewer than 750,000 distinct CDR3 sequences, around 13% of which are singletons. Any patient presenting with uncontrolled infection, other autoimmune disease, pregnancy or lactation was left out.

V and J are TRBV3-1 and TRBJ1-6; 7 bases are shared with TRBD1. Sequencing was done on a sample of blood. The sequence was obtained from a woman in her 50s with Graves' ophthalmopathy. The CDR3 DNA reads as TGTGCCAGCAGCCAAGGACAGGGTGGGAATTCACCCCTCCACTTT. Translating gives CASSQGQGGNSPLHF. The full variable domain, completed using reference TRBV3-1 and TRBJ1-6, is DTAVSQTPKYLVTQMGNDKSIKCEQNLGHDTMYWYKQDSKKFLKIMFSYNNKELIINETVPNRFSPKSPDKAHLNLHINSLELGDSAVYFCASSQGQGGNSPLHFGNGTRLTVT.